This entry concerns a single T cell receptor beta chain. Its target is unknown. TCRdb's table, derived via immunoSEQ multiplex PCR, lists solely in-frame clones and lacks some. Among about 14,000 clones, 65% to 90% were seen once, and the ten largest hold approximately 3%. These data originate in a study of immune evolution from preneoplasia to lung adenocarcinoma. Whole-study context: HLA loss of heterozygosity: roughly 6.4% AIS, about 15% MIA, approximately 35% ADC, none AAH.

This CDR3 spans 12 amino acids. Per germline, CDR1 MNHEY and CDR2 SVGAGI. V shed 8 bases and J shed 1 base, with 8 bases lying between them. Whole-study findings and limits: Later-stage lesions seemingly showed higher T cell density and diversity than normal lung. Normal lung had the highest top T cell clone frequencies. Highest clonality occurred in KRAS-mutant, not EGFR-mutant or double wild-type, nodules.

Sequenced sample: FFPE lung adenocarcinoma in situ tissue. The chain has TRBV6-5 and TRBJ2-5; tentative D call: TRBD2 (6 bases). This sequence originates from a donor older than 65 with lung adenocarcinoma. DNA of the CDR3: TGTGCCAGCGGGCGGGGCCAAGAGACCCAGTACTTC. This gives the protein CASGRGQETQYF.